What follows describes a single T cell receptor (beta chain). Its specificity is not known. The method was immunoSEQ multiplex PCR; TCRdb's version includes in-frame clones alone and lacks a portion of them. The profile shows about 820,000 clones, roughly 92% of them singletons. The germline V gene has CDR1 SGHAT and CDR2 FQNNGV. CDR3 length equals 14 residues. Deletions cut 2 bases from V and 4 bases from J, with 8 bases between. This sample is part of a study of shared clonotypes between healthy human individuals. Study context: Used for every donor were three CD4 naive, three CD4 memory, two CD8 naive and one CD8 memory plate.

The naive CD8 population came from CD45RO-negative cells selected for CCR7, without terminally differentiated effector memory CD45RA+ cells. Whole-study results and caveats: Despite large depth, rarefaction showed incomplete sorted-subset sequencing. Investigators expected sequencing depth to affect clonotype sharing among donors.

The rearrangement links TRBV11-2 to TRBJ2-2; D call uncertain. The clonotype comes from a man aged 30 to 45 in good health. Sequenced input: naive CD8+ T cells sorted from blood. This chain's CDR3 is CASSLRPSTGELFF. The CDR3, as DNA: TGTGCCAGCAGCTTACGCCCATCCACCGGGGAGCTGTTTTTT. Using reference TRBV11-2 and TRBJ2-2 for the parts outside the CDR3, the full variable domain is EAGVAQSPRYKIIEKRQSVAFWCNPISGHATLYWYQQILGQGPKLLIQFQNNGVVDDSQLPKDRFSAERLKGVDSTLKIQPAKLEDSAVYLCASSLRPSTGELFFGEGSRLTVL.